The 29 T cell receptor beta chains below all came from one sample that was sequenced in a study of radiation and T cells in renal cell carcinoma. Documented time point: blood 4 weeks post-SBRT, at nephrectomy. Treatment reported: 15 Gy SBRT to primary tumor, nephrectomy 4 weeks later. Only in-frame clones appear in the TCRdb table, and some are missing; sequencing was by immunoSEQ multiplex PCR. The data show around 74,000 clones, roughly 85% seen once. The sample consisted of blood, taken from a patient whose treatment included radiotherapy and nephrectomy. All receptors come from a woman in her sixties with renal cell carcinoma.

The rearrangement uses TRBV10-1 and TRBJ2-3; 7 positions match TRBD2. Germline V gene data show CDR1 as WNHNN and CDR2 as SYGVQD (reference sequence). Trimming cost V 0 bases and J 1 base; bases outside gene matches: 10. The CDR3 is 18 amino acids. The CDR3 here is CASSESGGGTPGTDTQYF. The CDR3 nucleotides are TGCGCCAGCAGTGAGTCGGGGGGAGGGACTCCCGGCACAGATACGCAGTATTTT.

This rearrangement joins TRBV19 to TRBJ1-2; 7 bases agree with TRBD1. The CDR3 totals 14 residues. The junction had 5 bases not matched to a gene; V was cut back by 5 bases and J by 2 bases. Germline values: CDR1 LNHDA, CDR2 SQIVND (reference sequence). CDR3 protein: CASSQRDSNYGYTF. CDR3 nucleotide sequence: TGTGCCAGTAGTCAACGGGACAGCAACTATGGCTACACCTTC.

The chain has TRBV18 and TRBJ2-5; tentatively, D is TRBD1 (5 bases). Trimming stripped 3 bases from V and 1 base from J, with 12 bases between. The CDR3 is 15 amino acids. From germline, CDR1 is KGHSH and CDR2 LQKENI. The CDR3 spells CASSPTRTSQETQYF. DNA for the CDR3: TGTGCCAGCTCACCTACCCGGACATCCCAAGAGACCCAGTACTTC.

The chain has TRBV7-2 and TRBJ1-2, with D unclear. The V end was cut by 7 bases, the J end by 6 bases, with 15 bases between. The CDR3 is 13 amino acids. Germline lookup yields CDR1 SGHTA and CDR2 FQGNSA. Here the CDR3 DNA reads TGTGCCAGCACCCTGGTAAAGGGTAATGGCTACACCTTC. Translated, it gives CASTLVKGNGYTF.

V gene TRBV19 combines with J gene TRBJ2-2, with D possibly TRBD1 on 6 matching bases. The CDR3 length is 18 residues. Germline CDR1 LNHDA, CDR2 SQIVND (reference sequence). The germline V and J ends were trimmed by 1 base and 2 bases, with 17 bases remaining between them. CDR3 sequence (DNA): TGTGCCAGTAGTATAGGCGGCAGGGGCGCAATAAACACCGGGGAGCTGTTTTTT. This translates into CASSIGGRGAINTGELFF. The variable domain in full, completed from reference TRBV19 and TRBJ2-2, reads DGGITQSPKYLFRKEGQNVTLSCEQNLNHDAMYWYRQDPGQGLRLIYYSQIVNDFQKGDIAEGYSVSREKKESFPLTVTSAQKNPTAFYLCASSIGGRGAINTGELFFGEGSRLTVL.

V usage is TRBV6-6 and J usage is TRBJ1-1; D unclear. There are 13 residues in the CDR3. Trimming removed 7 bases from V and 5 bases from J, with 14 bases in between. Germline loops: CDR1 MNHNY, CDR2 SVGAGI (reference sequence). In nucleotides, the CDR3 is TGTGCCAGCACGAGCCTAAGAGGGACTGAAGCTTTCTTT. Translated, it gives CASTSLRGTEAFF.

The chain uses TRBV19 and TRBJ2-3, with 11 bases that match TRBD2. CDR3 length: 14 amino acids. Germline values: CDR1 LNHDA, CDR2 SQIVND (reference sequence). Trimming removed 3 bases from V and 4 bases from J; junction bases left unmatched: 0. The CDR3 DNA reads as TGTGCCAGTAGTATGACTAGCGGGGCAGATACGCAGTATTTT. Protein sequence: CASSMTSGADTQYF.

This clone has more than one count but fewer than ten. This rearrangement joins TRBV25-1 to TRBJ1-6, with D uncertain. CDR1 is MGHDK and CDR2 is SYGVNS in the germline V gene. Trimming took 8 bases from V and 11 from J, leaving 16 bases between them. The CDR3 is 13 residues long. CDR3 amino acids: CASRDGDIAPLHF. In nucleotides, the CDR3 is TGTGCCAGCCGAGACGGCGACATAGCACCCCTCCACTTT.

A single count supports this clone. This chain connects TRBV29-1 to TRBJ2-3; D is possibly TRBD1 (5 bases). The germline V gene encodes CDR1 SQVTM and CDR2 ANQGSEA. V lost 5 bases and J lost 0, with 9 bases in between. This CDR3 comprises 13 residues. The CDR3 nucleotides read TGCAGCGTTCGACAGATTAGCACAGATACGCAGTATTTT. The encoded protein is CSVRQISTDTQYF.

The V and J genes are TRBV11-2 and TRBJ1-5; D gene ambiguous. The germline CDR1 and CDR2 sequences are SGHAT and FQNNGV. The CDR3 runs to 13 residues. V lost 2 bases and J 5 bases, leaving 7 bases between the germline ends. CDR3 sequence (DNA): TGTGCCAGCAGCTTATCACCCGATCAGCCCCAGCATTTT. It yields the protein CASSLSPDQPQHF.

This chain links TRBV9 with TRBJ2-7; no clear D. In germline, CDR1 is SGDLS, CDR2 YYNGEE. The CDR3 runs 14 residues. V was clipped by 0 bases and J by 3 bases, with 10 bases between them. The CDR3 DNA sequence: TGTGCCAGCAGCGTAGAGGACGGATACTACGAGCAGTACTTC. This translates into CASSVEDGYYEQYF.

The chain combines TRBV23-1 with TRBJ2-7; 14 bases agree with TRBD2. TRBV23-1 belongs to the ORF category, with a function that is uncertain. CDR3 size: 18 residues. Trimming at V came to 0 bases and at J to 6 bases, leaving 10 bases not matched to a gene. In DNA, the CDR3 is TGCGCCAGCAGTCAATCGTCCGGGACTAGCGGGAGACTTGGCGAGCAGTACTTC. Protein product: CASSQSSGTSGRLGEQYF.

This sequence joins TRBV19 and TRBJ1-2; D possibly corresponds to TRBD1 (6 bases). Trimming shortened V by 6 bases and J by 4 bases, and 18 bases separated the two germline ends. Germline CDR1 reads LNHDA; CDR2 reads SQIVND (reference sequence). The CDR3 sequence is 15 residues long. CDR3 protein: CASRWPGQGSYGYTF. CDR3 DNA: TGTGCCAGTAGATGGCCGGGACAAGGATCCTATGGCTACACCTTC.

J is TRBJ1-4 and V is TRBV6-1; D remains ambiguous. The germline V gene has CDR1 MNHNS and CDR2 SASEGT. This CDR3 has 16 amino acids. V was clipped by 3 bases and J by 5 bases, with 16 bases between them. Here the CDR3 reads CASSDPIRAFNEKLFF. The DNA of the CDR3 is TGTGCCAGCAGTGACCCCATAAGGGCCTTCAATGAAAAACTGTTTTTT.

The rearrangement joins TRBV6-1 to TRBJ1-2, with TRBD1 as a possible D gene (6 bases). Germline-derived CDR1 and CDR2 are MNHNS and SASEGT. The V end was cut by 2 bases, the J end by 4 bases, with 20 bases between. CDR3 length equals 17 residues. The CDR3 nucleotides read TGTGCCAGCAGTGAATACGGTCAGGGGACTATAAGCTATGGCTACACCTTC. Amino acids: CASSEYGQGTISYGYTF.

The V gene is TRBV7-2, the J gene TRBJ2-3; 9 bases line up with TRBD2. The germline gives CDR1 SGHTA, CDR2 FQGNSA. This CDR3 has 16 residues. J lost 7 bases, V lost 0 bases, and 8 bases had no gene match. CDR3 amino acids: CASSLAILAGVHTQYF. CDR3 in DNA: TGTGCCAGCAGCTTAGCCATACTAGCGGGCGTACATACGCAGTATTTT.

The chain joins TRBV18 to TRBJ2-3; D unresolved. V lost 0 bases to trimming and J lost 4 bases, with 11 bases between them. CDR3 length equals 15 residues. Germline CDR1 KGHSH, CDR2 LQKENI. This CDR3 reads CASSPPQGSPDTQYF. In nucleotides, the CDR3 is TGTGCCAGCTCACCACCGCAAGGGTCCCCAGATACGCAGTATTTT.

The chain uses TRBV19 and TRBJ2-2; TRBD1 is a possible D gene (5 bases). Germline V gene lookup returns CDR1 LNHDA and CDR2 SQIVND (reference sequence). There are 14 residues in the CDR3. The germline V and J ends were trimmed by 7 bases and 4 bases, with 13 bases remaining between them. CDR3 residues: CASIKGRGTGELFF. The CDR3 bases are TGTGCCAGTATAAAGGGGCGTGGCACCGGGGAGCTGTTTTTT.

The table lists this clone with a few counts. CDR3 amino acids: CASSQVQLNQPQHF. CDR3 DNA: TGCGCCAGCAGCCAAGTACAGCTCAATCAGCCCCAGCATTTT. The chain employs TRBV4-1 and TRBJ1-5; D uncertain. There are 14 residues in the CDR3. Trimming left V 1 base short and J 3 bases short, with 7 bases between. Germline values: CDR1 MGHRA, CDR2 YSYEKL.

The CDR3 is CASSLRSSSGANVLTF. DNA of the CDR3: TGTGCCAGCAGCTTACGATCGAGCTCTGGGGCCAACGTCCTGACTTTC. The chain joins TRBV11-3 to TRBJ2-6; no definite D call. Germline CDR1 SGHNT, CDR2 YENEEA. V was cut by 2 bases and J by 0 bases, with 8 bases left in between. The CDR3 runs 16 residues.

The gene calls are TRBV29-1 and TRBJ2-1; D is undetermined. CDR3 size: 13 residues. Germline loops: CDR1 SQVTM, CDR2 ANQGSEA. Trimming took 1 base from V and 4 from J, leaving 8 bases between them. The CDR3 spells CSVEGQVYNEQFF. The CDR3 DNA reads TGCAGCGTTGAAGGGCAGGTTTACAATGAGCAGTTCTTC.

The V gene is TRBV5-1, the J gene TRBJ2-4, with D hard to call. CDR3 length: 16 amino acids. The germline V gene encodes CDR1 SGHRS and CDR2 YFSETQ. Trimming shortened V by 1 base and J by 0 bases, and 11 bases separated the two germline ends. DNA of the CDR3: TGCGCCAGCAGCTTGAACGATGGTTTAGCCAAAAACATTCAGTACTTC. Its translation is CASSLNDGLAKNIQYF.

The chain combines TRBV10-1 with TRBJ2-1; TRBD2 might be the D (6 bases). The CDR3 is made up of 15 amino acids. Germline assignment: CDR1 WNHNN and CDR2 SYGVQD (reference sequence). V lost 6 bases to trimming and J lost 0 bases, with 12 bases between them. The CDR3 DNA follows: TGCGCCAGCAGCGGAGGGGAAGGCTCCTACAATGAGCAGTTCTTC. Translation: CASSGGEGSYNEQFF.

V usage is TRBV6-5 and J usage is TRBJ1-2; perhaps TRBD1 as D (6 bases). The germline V and J ends were trimmed by 2 bases and 4 bases, with 11 bases remaining between them. The CDR3 runs to 14 residues. CDR1 and CDR2 (germline): MNHEY, SVGAGI. The CDR3 coding sequence is TGTGCCAGCAGTTACGGGATGGGGGCCTATGGCTACACCTTC. This codes for CASSYGMGAYGYTF.

A remark on this clone: This specimen includes other DNA sequences encoding the same CDR3. V is TRBV5-1 and J is TRBJ2-1, with 8 bases aligning to TRBD1. Germline CDR1 reads SGHRS; CDR2 reads YFSETQ. This CDR3 region has 15 residues. V shed 3 bases, J shed 0 bases, and the junction held 2 bases outside the gene matches. The CDR3 protein is CASSWTGSSYNEQFF. In DNA, the CDR3 is TGCGCCAGCAGCTGGACAGGGAGCTCCTACAATGAGCAGTTCTTC.

There are a few counts of this clone. The chain has TRBV5-1 and TRBJ2-7; 10 nucleotides match TRBD1. J lost 6 bases, V lost 3 bases, and 12 bases had no gene match. The CDR3 is 16 amino acids. Germline V gene data show CDR1 as SGHRS and CDR2 as YFSETQ. The CDR3 loop reads CASSSGPGQGTGEQYF. The CDR3 DNA follows: TGCGCCAGCAGCTCGGGACCGGGACAGGGGACAGGCGAGCAGTACTTC.

This clone came up once. V usage is TRBV7-6 and J usage is TRBJ2-2; perhaps TRBD1 as D (5 bases). The CDR3 covers 17 residues. Per the germline V gene, CDR1 is SGHVS and CDR2 is FNYEAQ. V was cut by 5 bases and J by 3 bases, with 19 bases left in between. The DNA of the CDR3 is TGTGCCAGCAGCCCACGACAGTCTCTGGTCTACACCGGGGAGCTGTTTTTT. It yields the protein CASSPRQSLVYTGELFF.

The chain combines TRBV11-1 with TRBJ2-1; 13 bases match TRBD2. The CDR3 sequence is 17 residues long. With 4 bases clipped from V and 2 bases from J, the junction kept 5 bases outside the gene matches. The germline gives CDR1 SGHAT, CDR2 FQDESV (reference sequence). In nucleotides, the CDR3 is TGTGCCAGCAGCTCCCCGACTAGCGGGAGGACCTACAATGAGCAGTTCTTC. This codes for CASSSPTSGRTYNEQFF.

The chain joins TRBV10-3 to TRBJ2-7, with TRBD1 identical over 7 bases. Germline V gives CDR1 ENHRY, CDR2 SYGVKD. Trimming took 5 bases from V and 1 from J; bases not matched to a gene: 5. The CDR3 spans 14 residues. This CDR3 is CAISTGETSYEQYF. The CDR3 DNA sequence: TGTGCCATCAGTACAGGGGAAACGTCCTACGAGCAGTACTTC.